The 3 T cell receptor beta chains presented below share a single source sample, sequenced in a study of OX40 agonist ivuxolimab in advanced cancers. The repertoire was sequenced with immunoSEQ multiplex PCR; TCRdb's copy has only in-frame clones and lacks some. The data show about 67,000 clones, with around 87% seen just once and more than 3.5% held by the top ten. The source material was CD4+ or CD8+ T cells sorted from blood, sampled in a trial of the OX40 agonist ivuxolimab. The receptors originated from an adult with an advanced solid tumor such as melanoma, head and neck, liver or kidney cancer.

In DNA, the CDR3 is TGTGCTAGTGGTTTTAGGGGACAGGCTGTCTACACCTTC. Protein product: CASGFRGQAVYTF. The rearrangement joins TRBV12-5 to TRBJ1-2; 8 bases are a match to TRBD1. Germline trimming cut 3 bases from V and 10 bases from J; bases unmatched to any gene: 7. The CDR3 extends over 13 amino acids. Germline V CDR1 and CDR2: LGHNT, FRNRAP.

This chain links TRBV29-1 with TRBJ1-1; D uncertain. Germline lookup yields CDR1 SQVTM and CDR2 ANQGSEA. This CDR3 comprises 14 residues. Trimming took off 1 base at V and 4 bases at J, with 13 bases between the two ends. In nucleotides, the CDR3 is TGCAGCGTTGAAGTTGCGGGGTGGAGCACTGAAGCTTTCTTT. Translating it yields CSVEVAGWSTEAFF. Supplemented by reference TRBV29-1 and TRBJ1-1, the full variable domain reads SAVISQKPSRDICQRGTSLTIQCQVDSQVTMMFWYRQQPGQSLTLIATANQGSEATYESGFVIDKFPISRPNLTFSTLTVSNMSPEDSSIYLCSVEVAGWSTEAFFGQGTRLTVV.

This chain uses TRBV7-9 with TRBJ2-2, with TRBD1 matching over 8 bases. V lost 7 bases and J lost 5; bases outside the gene matches: 9. The V gene's germline CDR1 is SEHNR and CDR2 FQNEAQ (reference sequence). This CDR3 region has 15 residues. CDR3 sequence: CASTVPGQATGELFF. As DNA, the CDR3 is TGTGCCAGCACCGTCCCGGGACAGGCGACCGGGGAGCTGTTTTTT.